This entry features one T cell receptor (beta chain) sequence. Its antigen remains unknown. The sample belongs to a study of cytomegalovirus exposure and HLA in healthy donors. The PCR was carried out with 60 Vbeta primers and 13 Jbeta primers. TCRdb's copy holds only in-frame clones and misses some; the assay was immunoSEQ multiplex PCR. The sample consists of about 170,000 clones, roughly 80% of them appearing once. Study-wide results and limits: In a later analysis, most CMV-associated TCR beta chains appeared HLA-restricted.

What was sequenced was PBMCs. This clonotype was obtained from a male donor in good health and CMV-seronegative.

In DNA, the CDR3 is TGTGCCAGCAGCTTAGCCGGGGATGAGCAGTTCTTC. This encodes CASSLAGDEQFF. The chain is built from TRBV11-2 and TRBJ2-1; D may be TRBD2 (5 bases). Trimming cost V 1 base and J 8 bases, with 6 bases left between them. Per germline, CDR1 SGHAT and CDR2 FQNNGV. This CDR3 has 12 amino acids.